This TCR beta chain emerged from a study of post-analysis software for immune sequencing data. This CDR3 has 17 residues. CDR1 LNHNV and CDR2 YYDKDF come from the germline V gene (reference sequence). Deletions cut 0 bases from V and 3 bases from J, with 16 bases between. Every TCR beta cDNA library bore unique molecular identifiers. TCRdb fed the PCR reads into MiXCR, producing one record per CDR3 protein. The sample carries hundreds of thousands of distinct CDR3 sequences, less than 35% recorded once. A remark on this clonotype: The antigen is unknown.

Findings and caveats of the study: Controls had lower frequencies than patients of five TRBV segments, which included TRBV5-6, TRBV5-1 and TRBV20-1. A significant reduction in normalized Chao1 diversity was observed in multiple sclerosis patients versus controls.

This TCR was recovered from a girl under 18 with multiple sclerosis. J is TRBJ2-3 and V is TRBV15; maybe TRBD2 (5 bases). Sequenced input: blood. CDR3 sequence: CATSRDPLAGETDTQYF. Here the CDR3 DNA reads TGTGCCACCAGCAGAGATCCCCTCGCGGGTGAGACAGATACGCAGTATTTT.